The 3 T cell receptor beta chains reported below all come from one sample, sequenced in a study of identifying expanded T cells in peripheral blood. Only in-frame clones appear in the TCRdb table, and some are missing; sequencing was by immunoSEQ multiplex PCR. The sample holds some 93,000 clones; 88% are singletons and the top ten take approximately 6%. Sequencing was carried out using blood. The receptors stem from a person between 18 and 69 years old in good health.

This chain connects TRBV5-1 to TRBJ2-2; D may be TRBD1 (5 bases). The CDR3 length is 15 residues. The V and J ends lost 7 bases and 4 bases respectively, with 17 bases between them. Germline loops: CDR1 SGHRS, CDR2 YFSETQ. The CDR3 sequence: CASRMATAITGELFF. CDR3 bases: TGCGCCAGCCGCATGGCGACAGCTATCACCGGGGAGCTGTTTTTT.

This chain joins TRBV19 and TRBJ2-6; possibly TRBD1 for D (6 bases). Between the trimmed V and J ends, which lost 3 bases and 0 bases, there was a span of 12 bases. The germline V gene encodes CDR1 LNHDA and CDR2 SQIVND (reference sequence). The CDR3 is 17 residues long. The CDR3 region is CASSIDRRSSGANVLTF. The CDR3 DNA reads TGTGCCAGTAGTATTGACAGGCGGAGCTCTGGGGCCAACGTCCTGACTTTC.

This chain joins TRBV27 and TRBJ2-1; 9 bases fit TRBD2. There are 14 residues in the CDR3. V shed 4 bases and J 6 bases; nucleotides not matched to a gene: 4. CDR1 and CDR2 (germline): MNHEY, SMNVEV (reference sequence). The CDR3 DNA reads TGTGCCAGCAGTTCGCGGGGGGGCCTCAATGAGCAGTTCTTC. The encoded protein is CASSSRGGLNEQFF.